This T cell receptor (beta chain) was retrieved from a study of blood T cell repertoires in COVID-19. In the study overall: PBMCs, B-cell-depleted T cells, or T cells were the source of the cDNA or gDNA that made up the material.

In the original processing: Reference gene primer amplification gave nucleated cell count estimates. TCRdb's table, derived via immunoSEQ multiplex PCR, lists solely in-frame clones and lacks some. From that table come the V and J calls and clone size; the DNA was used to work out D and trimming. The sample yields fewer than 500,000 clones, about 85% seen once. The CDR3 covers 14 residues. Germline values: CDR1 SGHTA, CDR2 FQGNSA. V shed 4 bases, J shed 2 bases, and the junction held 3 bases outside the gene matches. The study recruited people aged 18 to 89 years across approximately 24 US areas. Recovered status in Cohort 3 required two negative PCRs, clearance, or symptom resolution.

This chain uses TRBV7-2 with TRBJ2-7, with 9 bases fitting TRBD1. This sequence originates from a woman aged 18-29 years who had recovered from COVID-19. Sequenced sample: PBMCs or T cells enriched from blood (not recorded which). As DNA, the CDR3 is TGTGCCAGCAGCTCTGACAGGGGGACCTACGAGCAGTACTTC. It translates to CASSSDRGTYEQYF.